This entry is about one TCR beta chain. The antigen remains unidentified. V gave up 2 bases and J gave up 3 bases, with 14 bases separating them. CDR1 is MDHEN and CDR2 is SYDVKM in the germline V gene. This CDR3 is 16 amino acids long. The data were taken from a study of OX40 agonist ivuxolimab in advanced cancers. The overall study: Subjects had a mean age of around 63 years, with a range of roughly 23 to 80; around 83% were male.

Study-level points and caveats: Dose levels from 0.1 to 3.0 mg/kg saw CD4+ and CD8+ blood T cells expand clonally by week 6. It was not determined which antigens were specifically recognized by the peripheral T cells that had undergone clonal expansion.

The data were produced by immunoSEQ multiplex PCR, yet TCRdb's version contains in-frame clones alone and is incomplete. The table lists about 12,000 clones, about 80% of them singletons. Sample: CD4+ or CD8+ T cells sorted from blood, taken in a trial of the OX40 agonist ivuxolimab. The TCR originated in an adult with an advanced solid tumor such as melanoma, head and neck, liver or kidney cancer. The chain links TRBV28 to TRBJ2-1; D is undetermined. The CDR3 protein is CASSLAVGSVYNEQFF. The DNA for the CDR3 is TGTGCCAGCAGTTTAGCGGTCGGATCGGTCTACAATGAGCAGTTCTTC.